This entry concerns a single T cell receptor (beta chain). The antigen remains undetermined. The CDR3 consists of 13 residues. From germline, CDR1 is GTSNPN and CDR2 SVGIG (reference sequence). Trimming took 1 base from V and 8 from J; bases not matched to a gene: 6. Second doses that came at about 4 or about 12 weeks were put together. Repertoires were generated with immunoSEQ multiplex PCR, while TCRdb's copy carries only in-frame clones and drops some. The table includes 160,000 or so clones, roughly 90% detected once. This specimen comes from a study of T cell responses to AZD1222 COVID-19 vaccine. General study results and limits: The sample set comprised mostly white British donors with more females, and clonal diversity was possibly underestimated. Dominant CD4 TCR responses targeted spike regions 160-218 and 743-854.

The V gene is TRBV30, the J gene TRBJ2-3, with 7 nucleotides matching TRBD1. This receptor was identified in an adult who received the AZD1222 COVID-19 vaccine. Sequences were derived from peripheral blood, sampled 28 days after the second AZD1222 dose. The CDR3 sequence is CAWSESTGATQYF. The CDR3 region has the DNA TGTGCCTGGAGTGAGTCAACAGGGGCTACGCAGTATTTT.